The 5 T cell receptor beta chains reported below all come from one sample, sequenced in a study of T cell clones after liver transplantation. Data came from immunoSEQ multiplex PCR; TCRdb stores just in-frame clones and leaves some out. The repertoire has around 15,000 clones, about 90% of them found once; the top ten carry around half. This specimen consisted of CD8+ T cells from blood, obtained before liver transplant. The receptor set was obtained from a human donor who received a liver transplant.

The chain links TRBV25-1 to TRBJ2-5, with D perhaps matching TRBD2 (6 bases). Germline CDR1 MGHDK, CDR2 SYGVNS. Trimming took off 3 bases at V and 5 bases at J, with 13 bases between the two ends. The CDR3 is 14 amino acids. Written as DNA, the CDR3 is TGTGCCAGCAGTGAGGGGGGTCGTCAGGAGACCCAGTACTTC. Encoded protein: CASSEGGRQETQYF.

The chain combines TRBV7-9 with TRBJ2-1; possibly TRBD1 for D (6 bases). V lost 1 base and J 12 bases, leaving 13 bases between the germline ends. Germline loops: CDR1 SEHNR, CDR2 FQNEAQ (reference sequence). The CDR3 has 13 amino acids. CDR3 in DNA: TGTGCCAGCAGCTTAGAGGGGGTACGGTCGCAGTTCTTC. This encodes CASSLEGVRSQFF. The full variable domain, rest sourced from reference TRBV7-9 and TRBJ2-1, is DTGVSQNPRHKITKRGQNVTFRCDPISEHNRLYWYRQTLGQGPEFLTYFQNEAQLEKSRLLSDRFSAERPKGSFSTLEIQRTEQGDSAMYLCASSLEGVRSQFFGPGTRLTVL.

The J gene is TRBJ1-2, the V gene TRBV29-1; maybe TRBD1 (5 bases). Trimming stripped 7 bases from V and 5 bases from J, with 20 bases between. This CDR3 region has 14 residues. Germline CDR1 SQVTM, CDR2 ANQGSEA. The CDR3 coding sequence is TGCAGCGCTGGGAGGGGTGATCAACTATATGGCTACACCTTC. Translation: CSAGRGDQLYGYTF.

V gene TRBV7-6 combines with J gene TRBJ2-7, with D possibly called TRBD1 or TRBD2 (5 bases each). The CDR3 length is 13 residues. Trimming took off 10 bases at V and 3 bases at J, with 16 bases between the two ends. CDR1 is SGHVS, CDR2 FNYEAQ, per germline. DNA for the CDR3: TGTGCCACCTCGCCGGGACCAAACTACGAGCAGTACTTC. This encodes CATSPGPNYEQYF. Full variable domain (missing parts from reference TRBV7-6 and TRBJ2-7): GAGVSQSPRYKVTKRGQDVALRCDPISGHVSLYWYRQALGQGPEFLTYFNYEAQQDKSGLPNDRFSAERPEGSISTLTIQRTEQRDSAMYRCATSPGPNYEQYFGPGTRLTVT.

V is TRBV7-6 and J is TRBJ2-7, with TRBD1 identical over 8 bases. V shed 5 bases and J 0 bases; nucleotides not matched to a gene: 6. The germline gives CDR1 SGHVS, CDR2 FNYEAQ. CDR3 size: 15 residues. The CDR3 nucleotides are TGTGCCAGCAGCCCGGGACAGGAGAGCTCCTACGAGCAGTACTTC. It codes for CASSPGQESSYEQYF.